This TCR beta chain was recorded in a study of cytomegalovirus exposure and HLA in healthy donors. Study outcomes and limitations: When presence/absence was analysed, sequencing depth was taken to be roughly uniform across donors. TCR beta sequences numbering around 15,000 were associated with HLA alleles at 0.05 false discovery rate in a later analysis.

Note on this clone: Its matching antigen is unknown.

13 Jbeta primers and 60 Vbeta primers were used for the PCR. Generated by immunoSEQ multiplex PCR, the TCRdb table keeps only in-frame clones and is missing some. The sample holds around 280,000 clones, around 90% seen once. Donors in the study were healthy people who gave bone marrow. Per the germline V gene, CDR1 is SGHRS and CDR2 is YFSETQ. The CDR3 is 17 residues long. V lost 4 bases and J lost 0; bases outside the gene matches: 12. The source of this sequence is a woman between 18 and 30 years old in good health and CMV-seronegative. The sequenced sample was PBMCs. The chain carries TRBV5-1 and TRBJ2-7, with 8 bases identical to TRBD1. The CDR3 DNA follows: TGCGCCAGCAGCCTTCCTGACGGGGACAGGAGCTCCTACGAGCAGTACTTC. This encodes CASSLPDGDRSSYEQYF.